The clone carrying this TCR beta chain was recorded a few times. This entry belongs to a study of T cells in Graves' hyperthyroidism and ophthalmopathy. CDR1 and CDR2 (germline): LGHNA, YSLEER. The CDR3 is 16 residues long. The V end was cut by 0 bases, the J end by 4 bases, with 13 bases between. There were TCR beta CDR3 regions amplified from RNA transcripts. When the TCR CDR3 underwent first-round RT-PCR, the HTBI primer set was used. Each CDR3 protein is one row after TCRdb ran MiXCR on the multiplex PCR reads. Of around 500,000 distinct CDR3 sequences in the sample, roughly 15% were seen once. Extraction of PBMCs used roughly 9.6 ml of fresh peripheral blood.

This clonotype was sampled from a woman aged 25 to 39 with Graves' ophthalmopathy. The chain combines TRBV4-3 with TRBJ2-1; D might be TRBD1 (6 bases). Source material: blood. CDR3 amino acids: CASSQEEGDVYNEQFF. CDR3 DNA: TGCGCCAGCAGCCAAGAAGAGGGGGACGTATACAATGAGCAGTTCTTC.